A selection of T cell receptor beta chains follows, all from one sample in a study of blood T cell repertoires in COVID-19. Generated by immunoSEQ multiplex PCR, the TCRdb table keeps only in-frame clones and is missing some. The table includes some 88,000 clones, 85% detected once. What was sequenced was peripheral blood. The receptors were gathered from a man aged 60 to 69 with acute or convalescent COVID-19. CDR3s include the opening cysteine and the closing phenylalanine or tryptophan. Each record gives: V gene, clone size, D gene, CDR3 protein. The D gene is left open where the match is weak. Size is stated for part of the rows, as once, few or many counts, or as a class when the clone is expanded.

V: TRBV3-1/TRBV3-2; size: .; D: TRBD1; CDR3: CASSPWRQGGYGYTF
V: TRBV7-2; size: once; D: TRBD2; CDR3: CASSLGLAGVTNTGELFF
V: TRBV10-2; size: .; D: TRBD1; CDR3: CASSPGQGAWEKLFF
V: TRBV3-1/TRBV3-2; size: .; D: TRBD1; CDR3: CASSQFPLTGGPYEQYF
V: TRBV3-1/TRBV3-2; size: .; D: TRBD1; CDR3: CASSQVTGQGQSPLHF
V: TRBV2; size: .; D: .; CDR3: CASSPTYGYTF
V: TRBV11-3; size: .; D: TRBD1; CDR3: CASSSGGTGDNTQYF
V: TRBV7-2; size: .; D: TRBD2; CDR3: CASSAWGEGKNIQYF
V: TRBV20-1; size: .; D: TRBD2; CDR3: CSASGRETQYF
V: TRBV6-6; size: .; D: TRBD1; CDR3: CASSWTTGRGYTF
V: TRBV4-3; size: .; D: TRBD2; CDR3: CASSQEYKRTSGGSDTQYF
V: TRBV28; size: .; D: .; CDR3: CASSLPTSYEQYF
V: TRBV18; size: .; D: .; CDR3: CASSPEKETQYF
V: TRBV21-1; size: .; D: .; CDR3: CARYRDRGLNYGYTF